A selection of T cell receptor beta chains follows, all from one sample in a study of Ad26.COV2.S vaccination and SARS-CoV-2 variants. Profiled with immunoSEQ multiplex PCR; TCRdb holds only in-frame clones, not every one. The sample has fewer than 400,000 clones, approximately 89% seen once; the top ten hold about 1.9%. The source material was peripheral blood, sampled in a trial of Ad26.COV2.S vaccine versus placebo. The receptor set was obtained from a person aged 18-60 years who received the Ad26.COV2.S COVID-19 vaccine or a placebo. The CDR3 runs from the conserved cysteine through the conserved F or W. Fields, in order: V gene, D gene, J gene, CDR3 protein, CDR3 DNA. A D gene is named only where the DNA matches it firmly.

V: TRBV10-1
D: -
J: TRBJ2-3
CDR3: CASSESYGGRTDTQYF
DNA: TGCGCCAGCAGTGAGTCGTACGGGGGGCGCACAGATACGCAGTATTTT

V: TRBV10-3
D: TRBD1
J: TRBJ2-2
CDR3: CAISPGGTNTGELFF
DNA: TGTGCCATCAGTCCAGGGGGTACCAACACCGGGGAGCTGTTTTTT

V: TRBV3-1/TRBV3-2
D: TRBD2
J: TRBJ2-1
CDR3: CASSQEGASGYNEQFF
DNA: TGTGCCAGCAGCCAAGAAGGGGCTAGCGGCTACAATGAGCAGTTCTTC

V: TRBV5-4
D: -
J: TRBJ1-4
CDR3: CASRPQEGEKLFF
DNA: TGTGCCAGCAGACCACAGGAAGGAGAAAAACTGTTTTTT

V: TRBV6-4
D: -
J: TRBJ2-7
CDR3: CASSSDGGLEQYF
DNA: TGTGCCAGCAGTTCGGACGGAGGTTTAGAGCAGTACTTC

V: TRBV6-1
D: TRBD1
J: TRBJ1-6
CDR3: CASSDRGPPLHF
DNA: TGTGCCAGCAGCGACAGGGGCCCACCCCTCCACTTT

V: TRBV24-1
D: -
J: TRBJ1-2
CDR3: CATSDLRGPDYGYTF
DNA: TGTGCCACCAGTGATTTGCGGGGGCCCGACTATGGCTACACCTTC

V: TRBV19
D: -
J: TRBJ1-1
CDR3: CASSLPDGLNTEAFF
DNA: TGTGCCAGTAGCCTACCCGACGGCTTGAACACTGAAGCTTTCTTT

V: TRBV15
D: -
J: TRBJ2-2
CDR3: CATSARNSPGELFF
DNA: TGTGCCACCAGCGCAAGAAACTCCCCCGGGGAGCTGTTTTTT

V: TRBV28
D: -
J: TRBJ2-1
CDR3: CATQAGAYNEQFF
DNA: TGTGCCACCCAAGCGGGTGCCTACAATGAGCAGTTCTTC

V: TRBV4-2
D: TRBD2
J: TRBJ2-7
CDR3: CASNWGLVLSEQYF
DNA: TGTGCCAGTAACTGGGGACTAGTCCTGAGTGAGCAGTACTTC

V: TRBV19
D: TRBD2
J: TRBJ2-1
CDR3: CASTSRTRINEQFF
DNA: TGTGCCAGTACCTCCCGGACTAGAATTAATGAGCAGTTCTTC

V: TRBV6-5
D: TRBD1
J: TRBJ2-7
CDR3: CATHMGQGVTYEQYF
DNA: TGTGCCACCCACATGGGGCAGGGGGTCACCTACGAGCAGTACTTC

V: TRBV9
D: TRBD2
J: TRBJ2-3
CDR3: CASSYLAGATDTQYF
DNA: TGTGCCAGCAGCTACCTAGCGGGGGCCACAGATACGCAGTATTTT

V: TRBV20-1
D: TRBD2
J: TRBJ2-7
CDR3: CSATSGGEQYF
DNA: TGCAGTGCTACTAGCGGTGGCGAGCAGTACTTC

V: TRBV20-1
D: -
J: TRBJ2-7
CDR3: CSASSEQYF
DNA: TGCAGTGCTAGTTCGGAGCAGTACTTC

V: TRBV6-5
D: -
J: TRBJ2-3
CDR3: CASSRTPVTQYF
DNA: TGTGCCAGCAGCCGTACCCCAGTTACGCAGTATTTT

V: TRBV12-3/TRBV12-4
D: -
J: TRBJ2-1
CDR3: CASSSIDNEQFF
DNA: TGTGCCAGCAGTTCAATCGACAATGAGCAGTTCTTC

V: TRBV7-2
D: TRBD2
J: TRBJ2-3
CDR3: CASSPTSGRTPYRTDTQYF
DNA: TGTGCCAGCAGCCCGACTAGCGGGAGGACCCCCTACCGCACAGATACGCAGTATTTT